This TCR beta chain emerged from a study of cytomegalovirus exposure and HLA in healthy donors. Overall study results and limits: A later analysis reported that several of the most significant clusters appeared to be linked to common viral pathogens, among them Epstein-Barr virus.

This clone was observed a single time. Its antigen is unidentified. The germline V and J ends were trimmed by 7 bases and 3 bases, with 12 bases remaining between them. This CDR3 has 13 amino acids. The germline V gene encodes CDR1 LNHDA and CDR2 SQIVND (reference sequence). Primers included in the PCR were 60 Vbeta and 13 Jbeta primers. Measured with immunoSEQ multiplex PCR; TCRdb has only the in-frame clones, and not every one. Here the sample spans 100,000 or so clones, over 65% being singletons. Sample: PBMCs. The chain links TRBV19 to TRBJ1-1; the D is unclear. The origin of this receptor is a man aged 35 to 55 in good health and CMV-seronegative. In DNA form, the CDR3 reads TGTGCCAGTATCGGGGTTGGGGACACTGAAGCTTTCTTT. Translated: CASIGVGDTEAFF.